Each of the 22 T cell receptor beta chains below was sequenced from the same sample in a study of regulatory T cells in long-lasting Graves disease. Assembly of TCR beta libraries relied on iRepertoire HTBI primers together with Arm-PCR of CDR3 regions. MiXCR was run by TCRdb on the multiplex PCR reads, yielding one entry per CDR3 protein. The data contain 250,000 or so distinct CDR3 sequences, 18% of them singletons. Time point given: newly diagnosed GD, antithyroid drugs for less than 3 months. There was RNA extracted from PBMCs, and the TCR library was made from it. The data also belong to a second study, concerning T cells in Graves' hyperthyroidism and ophthalmopathy.

This material consisted of peripheral blood mononuclear cells (PBMCs), taken at new diagnosis, from a patient treated with antithyroid drugs. The source is a woman aged 25 to 39 with Graves disease.

This clonotype was counted ten times or more. The chain has TRBV5-1 and TRBJ1-1, with 7 nucleotides matching TRBD1. CDR3 length: 15 residues. The germline CDR1 and CDR2 sequences are SGHRS and YFSETQ. After removal of 7 bases from V and 3 bases from J, the junction contained 12 bases not matched to a gene. The CDR3 region is CASRGGGEMDTEAFF. CDR3 DNA sequence: TGCGCCAGCCGCGGAGGGGGCGAGATGGACACTGAAGCTTTCTTT.

This clonotype occurred many times. This sequence joins TRBV19 and TRBJ1-2; unclear D gene. The V end lost 3 bases, the J end lost 7 bases, and 9 bases lay between the germline ends. This CDR3 has 12 amino acids. Per germline, CDR1 LNHDA and CDR2 SQIVND (reference sequence). The CDR3 here is CASSIYRSGYTF. The CDR3 DNA reads as TGTGCCAGTAGTATTTATCGGAGTGGCTACACCTTC.

The chain links TRBV7-9 to TRBJ2-1; 9 bases agree with TRBD2. The CDR3 extends over 18 amino acids. CDR1 is SEHNR and CDR2 is FQNEAQ in the germline V gene (reference sequence). V lost 6 bases, J lost 15 bases, and 27 bases stayed unmatched. The chain's CDR3 is CASSESLGRREGHTDPFF. In DNA form, the CDR3 reads TGTGCCAGCAGTGAATCACTCGGGAGGCGGGAGGGCCACACCGACCCGTTCTTC.

This clonotype has ten or more counts. V is TRBV12-3 or TRBV12-4 and J is TRBJ2-7; 7 bases are a match to TRBD1. V lost 4 bases to trimming and J lost 2 bases; unmatched junction nucleotides: 8. This CDR3 comprises 15 residues. CDR3 sequence reads: CASSSPGTVTYEQYF. CDR3 nucleotides: TGTGCCAGCAGTTCCCCCGGGACAGTTACCTACGAGCAGTACTTC.

To note about this clonotype: This probably arose from a read error, given a far larger clone one base away. The chain recombines TRBV11-2 with TRBJ1-1, with 7 bases identical to TRBD1. V shed 3 bases and J 3 bases; nucleotides not matched to a gene: 7. Germline CDR1 reads SGHAT; CDR2 reads FQNNGV. The CDR3 consists of 15 residues. CDR3 protein: CASSFGGGIDTEAFF. CDR3 nucleotides: TGTGCCAGCAGCTTTGGAGGGGGCATCGACACTGAAGCTTTCTTT.

This chain links TRBV9 with TRBJ2-1; 9 bases are a match to TRBD1. In germline, CDR1 is SGDLS, CDR2 YYNGEE. The CDR3 length is 16 residues. The V segment lost 4 bases and the J segment 1 base; nucleotides outside the gene matches: 6. The CDR3 is CASSPRDRASYNEQFF. The CDR3 DNA reads as TGTGCCAGCAGCCCTCGGGACAGGGCGTCCTACAATGAGCAGTTCTTC.

The table lists this clonotype with many counts. This chain connects TRBV20-1 to TRBJ2-5, with D possibly TRBD1 on 5 matching bases. CDR1 and CDR2 (germline): DFQATT, SNEGSKA (reference sequence). V shed 3 bases and J shed 0 bases, with 11 bases lying between them. The CDR3 runs 14 residues. Written as DNA, the CDR3 is TGCAGTGCTAGGACGAGACAGCACCAAGAGACCCAGTACTTC. It translates to CSARTRQHQETQYF.

This clonotype came up many times. The chain uses TRBV7-2 and TRBJ2-1; TRBD1 matches 11 bases. The germline CDR1 and CDR2 sequences are SGHTA and FQGNSA. Germline trimming cut 0 bases from V and 9 bases from J; bases unmatched to any gene: 13. The CDR3 length is 18 residues. The CDR3 reads CASSLAVWGTGGTGEQFF. For the CDR3, the DNA is TGTGCCAGCAGCTTAGCCGTTTGGGGGACAGGGGGGACCGGTGAGCAGTTCTTC. Looking up the rest from reference TRBV7-2 and TRBJ2-1 gives the full variable domain: GAGVSQSPSNKVTEKGKDVELRCDPISGHTALYWYRQSLGQGLEFLIYFQGNSAPDKSGLPSDRFSAERTGGSVSTLTIQRTQQEDSAVYLCASSLAVWGTGGTGEQFFGPGTRLTVL.

At least ten counts were recorded for this clonotype. The chain combines TRBV4-1 with TRBJ1-5, with D unclear. This CDR3 region has 16 residues. CDR1 MGHRA and CDR2 YSYEKL come from the germline V gene. V lost 3 bases to trimming and J lost 4 bases, with 16 bases between them. The CDR3 here is CASSQNRLTRNQPQHF. The CDR3 DNA is TGCGCCAGCAGCCAGAATAGGCTAACGAGAAATCAGCCCCAGCATTTT.

This clonotype has ten or more counts. The CDR3 loop is CASSLMGSGGEQFF. The CDR3 DNA reads as TGTGCCAGCAGCTTAATGGGTAGCGGGGGGGAGCAGTTCTTC. This chain joins TRBV7-3 and TRBJ2-1, with 10 bases matching TRBD2. V lost 1 base and J lost 10; bases outside the gene matches: 4. The CDR3 has 14 residues. Germline CDR1 SGHTA, CDR2 FQGTGA.

This clonotype appeared a few times. A much larger clone differs by one base, so this may be a read error. This sequence joins TRBV20-1 and TRBJ2-7; D is perhaps TRBD2 (6 bases). The V gene's germline CDR1 is DFQATT and CDR2 SNEGSKA (reference sequence). The CDR3 totals 13 residues. The CDR3 DNA is TGCAGTGCTAGGACGGGGGAGGCCTACGACCAGTACTTC. It is translated as CSARTGEAYDQYF.

This clonotype was seen at least ten times. The chain carries TRBV6-1 and TRBJ1-4; a possible D gene is TRBD1 (5 bases). CDR1 MNHNS and CDR2 SASEGT come from the germline V gene. V lost 9 bases and J lost 7, with 18 bases in between. This CDR3 contains 14 residues. CDR3 DNA: TGTGCCAGTCACCGGGACCCCAGGGCTGAAAAACTGTTTTTT. Its protein is CASHRDPRAEKLFF.

Many counts were recorded for this clonotype. The V and J genes are TRBV7-6 and TRBJ1-1; TRBD1 might be the D (5 bases). The CDR3 has 13 residues. CDR1 is SGHVS, CDR2 FNYEAQ, per germline. The germline V and J ends were trimmed by 7 bases and 0 bases, with 9 bases remaining between them. The CDR3 protein is CASTPRVNTEAFF. In nucleotides, the CDR3 is TGTGCCAGCACCCCCAGGGTGAACACTGAAGCTTTCTTT.

This clonotype was detected once. V usage is TRBV11-2 and J usage is TRBJ2-5; 15 bases fit TRBD2. This CDR3 is built from 16 residues. The germline V gene encodes CDR1 SGHAT and CDR2 FQNNGV. Unmatched junction bases numbered 6, after V lost 5 bases and J lost 5 bases. Here the CDR3 DNA reads TGTGCCAGCAGCATATGGACTAGCGGGGGGGCCGAGACCCAGTACTTC. It translates to CASSIWTSGGAETQYF.

This chain links TRBV7-9 with TRBJ2-2; D is uncertain. Germline-derived CDR1 and CDR2 are SEHNR and FQNEAQ (reference sequence). The CDR3 has 15 amino acids. V was cut by 5 bases and J by 4 bases, with 14 bases left in between. Written as DNA, the CDR3 is TGTGCCAGCAGCCCTACCCGCTTGAGCACCGGGGAGCTGTTTTTT. Its protein is CASSPTRLSTGELFF.

The rearrangement joins TRBV12-3 or TRBV12-4 to TRBJ2-7; the D gene is possibly TRBD2 (5 bases). The V end lost 3 bases, the J end lost 7 bases, and 13 bases lay between the germline ends. The CDR3 sequence is 13 residues long. The CDR3 sequence is CASSFYSSGEQYF. CDR3 DNA sequence: TGTGCCAGCAGTTTCTACTCCTCGGGAGAGCAGTACTTC.

This clonotype occurred many times. V is TRBV12-3 or TRBV12-4 and J is TRBJ1-2; D call uncertain. CDR3 size: 12 residues. V lost 6 bases and J 8 bases, leaving 13 bases between the germline ends. The CDR3 DNA reads TGTGCCAGCAGCCGACGGGTGGGAGGCTACACCTTC. Protein product: CASSRRVGGYTF.

This clonotype was counted many times. The chain couples TRBV12-5 to TRBJ1-5; D might be TRBD1 (6 bases). CDR3 length: 13 residues. V lost 5 bases and J lost 5, with 10 bases in between. Germline CDR1 and CDR2: LGHNT and FRNRAP. CDR3 loop: CASGQGIDQPQHF. The CDR3 DNA is TGTGCTAGTGGTCAGGGGATAGATCAGCCCCAGCATTTT.

This clonotype was counted at least ten times. The chain uses TRBV2 and TRBJ1-4; 8 nucleotides agree with TRBD1. Germline CDR1 and CDR2: SNHLY and FYNNEI. The ends lost 5 bases at V and 5 bases at J; junction bases unmatched: 4. The CDR3 contains 14 residues. For the CDR3, the DNA is TGTGCCAGCAGTCGGACAGGGTACAATGAAAAACTGTTTTTT. Amino acid sequence: CASSRTGYNEKLFF. The full variable domain, completed using reference TRBV2 and TRBJ1-4, is EPEVTQTPSHQVTQMGQEVILRCVPISNHLYFYWYRQILGQKVEFLVSFYNNEISEKSEIFDDQFSVERPDGSNFTLKIRSTKLEDSAMYFCASSRTGYNEKLFFGSGTQLSVL.

This chain joins TRBV19 and TRBJ2-5, with 7 bases identical to TRBD2. CDR1 and CDR2 (germline): LNHDA, SQIVND (reference sequence). This CDR3 spans 17 amino acids. The V segment lost 4 bases and the J segment 3 bases; nucleotides outside the gene matches: 14. The CDR3 spells CASSTRGLGTTKETQYF. CDR3 in DNA: TGTGCCAGTAGTACCCGCGGGTTAGGGACTACAAAAGAGACCCAGTACTTC.

This clonotype was observed many times. The CDR3 spells CASIRDANYGYTF. The CDR3 bases are TGTGCCAGCATAAGGGACGCTAACTATGGCTACACCTTC. The gene calls are TRBV2 and TRBJ1-2; TRBD1 might be the D (5 bases). CDR1 is SNHLY, CDR2 FYNNEI, per germline. The CDR3 spans 13 residues. V lost 7 bases, J lost 0 bases, and 9 bases lay in between.

This clonotype was counted at least ten times. This chain uses TRBV11-2 with TRBJ2-3; TRBD2 agrees at 8 bases. Germline V gene lookup returns CDR1 SGHAT and CDR2 FQNNGV. The CDR3 extends over 13 amino acids. The trim removed 1 base at V and 8 bases at J, leaving 2 bases unmatched. CDR3 sequence reads: CASSLVREGTQYF. The CDR3 DNA sequence: TGTGCCAGCAGCTTAGTCCGGGAGGGTACGCAGTATTTT.